The rows below give T cell receptor beta chains drawn from one sample of a study of CD8 T cells in ankylosing spondylitis. TCRdb re-called the 5' RACE reads with MiXCR, one entry per CDR3 protein. The repertoire has 30,000 to 40,000 distinct CDR3 sequences, 3% of them found once; the top ten carry around 2.8%. The sample was blood, either unsorted or a sorted T cell fraction (not recorded which). All receptors derive from a male donor with ankylosing spondylitis or in good health (not recorded which). Both conserved end residues are part of each CDR3. The order of the fields is D gene, J gene, V gene, clone size, CDR3 DNA, CDR3 protein. The D gene is left open where the match is weak. Size is omitted from some rows. Given values are once, few, many or a class for expanded clones.

TRBD2,TRBJ2-1,TRBV9,many,TGTGCCAGCAGCGCGGGACTAGCGGGCTTTCCGGGGAATGAGCAGTTCTTC,CASSAGLAGFPGNEQFF
-,TRBJ2-2,TRBV9,few,TGTGCCAGCAGCGTAGGGCACAAGGCGAACACCGGGGAGCTGTTTTTT,CASSVGHKANTGELFF
TRBD2,TRBJ2-5,TRBV9,medium-sized,TGTGCCAGCAGCGTAGGTCTCCGGGAGGGGCAAGAGACCCAGTACTTC,CASSVGLREGQETQYF
-,TRBJ2-1,TRBV9,many,TGTGCCAGCAGCGTCGGCAGCGACCTCTCCTACAATGAGCAGTTCTTC,CASSVGSDLSYNEQFF
-,TRBJ2-3,TRBV9,many,TGTGCCAGCAGCGCTACCGGGACGGCTACGGGTCATACGCAGTATTTT,CASSATGTATGHTQYF
-,TRBJ2-1,TRBV9,many,TGTGCCAGCAGCGTAGAACCCAATAACAATGAGCAGTTCTTC,CASSVEPNNNEQFF
-,TRBJ2-2,TRBV9,many,TGTGCCAGCAGCTTCCGGACAGTTTCGAACACCGGGGAGCTGTTTTTT,CASSFRTVSNTGELFF
-,TRBJ1-2,TRBV9,many,TGTGCCAGCAGCGGGACCTTATCTAACTATGGCTACACCTTC,CASSGTLSNYGYTF
TRBD1,TRBJ1-2,TRBV9,many,TGTGCCAGCAGCGTAGCCCCCGGGACAGGGATATTCGACTATGGCTACACCTTC,CASSVAPGTGIFDYGYTF
-,TRBJ2-2,TRBV9,-,TGTGCCAGCGGCGTAGAATTAGGAGGGACCGGGGAGCTGTTTTTT,CASGVELGGTGELFF
TRBD2,TRBJ2-1,TRBV9,-,TGTGCCAGCAGCGTCTCGGGACTAGCTACGTACAATGAGCAGTTCTTC,CASSVSGLATYNEQFF
-,TRBJ2-3,TRBV9,many,TGTGCCAGCAGCGACACCTCCCCGGGGGCCCACTCCACAGATACGCAGTATTTT,CASSDTSPGAHSTDTQYF
-,TRBJ2-2,TRBV9,many,TGTGCCAGCAGCGCAACCACAGCCTACACCGGGGAGCTGTTTTTT,CASSATTAYTGELFF
-,TRBJ1-2,TRBV9,many,TGTGCCAGCAGCGTAGGCGAGGGAAACTATGGCTACACCTTC,CASSVGEGNYGYTF
-,TRBJ2-2,TRBV9,many,TGTGCCAGCGGGGCGGGCGCGAACACCGGGGAGCTGTTTTTT,CASGAGANTGELFF
TRBD2,TRBJ2-1,TRBV9,many,TGTGCCAGCAGCGCAGTGGGACTAGCGGTACCCGGTGAGCAGTTCTTC,CASSAVGLAVPGEQFF